This T cell receptor (beta chain) comes out of a study of cytomegalovirus exposure and HLA in healthy donors. The study's findings and limits: Most TCR sequences were rare, but some public TCRs occurred in many donors. What was likely a sequencing artifact was a cluster of highly shared sequence variants.

Regarding this clone: The antigen is undetermined.

PCR involved 60 Vbeta and 13 Jbeta primers. Sequenced by immunoSEQ multiplex PCR; TCRdb stores in-frame clones only, minus some. Here the sample spans about 94,000 clones, just under 80% being singletons. V dropped 5 bases and J dropped 4 bases, with 14 bases sitting between them. The CDR3 has 15 amino acids. Germline-derived CDR1 and CDR2 are MDHEN and SYDVKM. The receptor was derived from a middle-aged woman in good health and CMV-seronegative. This chain connects TRBV28 to TRBJ1-4, with D uncertain. The specimen was PBMCs. The CDR3 loop is CASSPPRLGNEKLFF. As DNA, the CDR3 is TGTGCCAGCAGTCCCCCGAGGCTGGGTAATGAAAAACTGTTTTTT.